One and the same sample provided the 15 T cell receptor beta chains below, sequenced in a study of post-analysis software for immune sequencing data. These receptors have no known antigen. Carried by the TCR beta cDNA libraries were unique molecular identifiers. TCRdb re-called the PCR reads through MiXCR, storing one row per CDR3 protein. This table has hundreds of thousands of distinct CDR3 sequences, roughly 50% appearing once. Study-wide points: In patients, TRBV5-6, TRBV5-1 and TRBV20-1 belonged to roughly 5 TRBV segments found more frequently than in controls.

Sequencing was performed on blood. Every receptor here comes from a girl under 18 with multiple sclerosis.

The V and J genes are TRBV7-2 and TRBJ2-6; TRBD1 aligns across 7 bases. There are 18 residues in the CDR3. Germline lookup yields CDR1 SGHTA and CDR2 FQGNSA. Trimming took 5 bases from V and 0 from J; bases not matched to a gene: 10. The CDR3 is CASSRTGTVTSGANVLTF. Here the CDR3 DNA reads TGTGCCAGCAGCCGGACCGGGACAGTAACCTCTGGGGCCAACGTCCTGACTTTC.

The genes are TRBV29-1 and TRBJ2-2; possibly TRBD2 for D (5 bases). CDR3 length equals 14 residues. The ends were cut back, 6 bases at V and 6 bases at J, with 17 bases in the middle. Germline-derived CDR1 and CDR2 are SQVTM and ANQGSEA. The CDR3 loop reads CSVATITGAGELFF. The DNA for the CDR3 is TGCAGCGTCGCCACCATTACCGGGGCCGGGGAGCTGTTTTTT.

The chain employs TRBV3-1 and TRBJ2-7; TRBD2 agrees at 10 bases. The assigned J gene may be wrong: the sequence end matches TRBJ2-5 better. From germline, CDR1 is LGHDT and CDR2 YNNKEL (reference sequence). The CDR3 runs to 14 residues. The CDR3 sequence is CASSQLAGEETQYF. CDR3 DNA: TGTGCCAGCAGCCAACTAGCGGGAGAAGAGACCCAGTACTTC.

The V call is TRBV12-3 or TRBV12-4, the J call TRBJ2-2; D is unclear. Trimming took 1 base from V and 7 from J, leaving 13 bases between them. The CDR3 extends over 15 amino acids. This CDR3 reads CASSLGSGLNGELFF. The CDR3 DNA sequence: TGTGCCAGCAGTTTAGGATCAGGTTTGAACGGGGAGCTGTTTTTT.

Of note for this clonotype: No DNA is shown, since the ends of the CDR3 on it are uncertain; the CDR3 is the one TCRdb lists. The V gene is TRBV6-5, the J gene TRBJ2-7. Germline V gives CDR1 MNHEY, CDR2 SVGAGI. The CDR3 is 13 amino acids long, termini counted. CDR3 residues: CASSTSFSYEQYF.

In its sample, this clonotype was seen once. The gene calls are TRBV21-1 and TRBJ2-7; the table's TRBD2 call for D was not verified on the DNA. TRBV21-1 constitutes a pseudogene. The CDR3 covers 18 residues. CDR3 DNA: TGTGCCAGCAGCAAACCCCTAGCGGGAGCCTCGGAAACCCAATGCCAGTACTTC. This gives the protein CASSKPLAGASETQCQYF.

This clonotype was found once. The rearrangement joins TRBV12-3 or TRBV12-4 to TRBJ2-5; D may correspond to TRBD1 or TRBD2 (5 bases each). The DNA matches TRBJ2-7 better at its end, which makes the J call doubtful. The CDR3 totals 13 residues. The CDR3 loop is CASSRVGGGEQYF. In DNA, the CDR3 is TGTGCCAGCAGCCGAGTTGGGGGTGGCGAGCAGTACTTC.

The chain employs TRBV9 and TRBJ2-1; tentative D call: TRBD2 (5 bases). The V gene lost 3 bases and the J gene lost 13 bases, with 20 bases spanning the gap. The germline V gene encodes CDR1 SGDLS and CDR2 YYNGEE. The CDR3 has 14 amino acids. The CDR3 sequence is CASSAYLEAETQFF. Here the CDR3 DNA reads TGTGCCAGCAGCGCGTACTTGGAGGCAGAGACCCAGTTCTTC.

This clonotype appeared a few times. The gene calls are TRBV12-3 or TRBV12-4 and TRBJ1-1; possibly TRBD1 for D (5 bases). Trimming removed 6 bases from V and 6 bases from J, with 14 bases in between. The CDR3 has 13 amino acids. This chain's CDR3 is CASSPREGSEAFF. The CDR3 DNA reads as TGTGCCAGCAGCCCCAGGGAGGGTTCTGAAGCTTTCTTT.

About this clonotype: An end of the junction differs from the germline gene, which may be a read error. This chain joins TRBV4-2 and TRBJ2-1; tentatively, D is TRBD1 (6 bases). The CDR3 length is 12 residues. CDR1 is LGHNA and CDR2 is YNFKEQ in the germline V gene. CDR3 sequence: CASSPQGDEPFF. CDR3 nucleotide sequence: TGTGCCAGCAGCCCACAGGGAGATGAGCCGTTCTTC.

This clonotype was observed a handful of times. The chain joins TRBV20-1 to TRBJ2-5; D might be TRBD1 (7 bases). V was cut by 3 bases and J by 5 bases, with 13 bases left in between. The CDR3 consists of 13 residues. Germline-derived CDR1 and CDR2 are DFQATT and SNEGSKA (reference sequence). The CDR3 bases are TGCAGTGCTAGTGAGGGGGGACAGGAGACCCAGTACTTC. Amino acids: CSASEGGQETQYF.

Comment on this clonotype: No DNA is shown, since the ends of the CDR3 on it are uncertain; the CDR3 is the one TCRdb lists. J is TRBJ2-5 and V is TRBV6-5; no check of the table's D call, TRBD1, against the DNA was made. The CDR3 extends over 16 residues, inclusive of both ends. Germline CDR1 reads MNHEY; CDR2 reads SVGAGI. The CDR3 here is CASSLRAGLGLQTQYF.

The chain has TRBV14 and TRBJ2-7, with 7 nucleotides matching TRBD1. This CDR3 region has 13 residues. After removal of 3 bases from V and 3 bases from J, the junction contained 2 bases not matched to a gene. Germline assignment: CDR1 SGHDN and CDR2 FVKESK. Here the CDR3 reads CASSHWDSYEQYF. As DNA, the CDR3 is TGTGCCAGCAGCCATTGGGACAGCTACGAGCAGTACTTC. Based on the CDR3 plus reference TRBV14 and TRBJ2-7, the full variable domain is EAGVTQFPSHSVIEKGQTVTLRCDPISGHDNLYWYRRVMGKEIKFLLHFVKESKQDESGMPNNRFLAERTGGTYSTLKVQPAELEDSGVYFCASSHWDSYEQYFGPGTRLTVT.

The chain recombines TRBV7-9 with TRBJ2-7; 8 bases are a match to TRBD1. The germline CDR1 and CDR2 sequences are SEHNR and FQNEAQ (reference sequence). This CDR3 has 16 amino acids. Unmatched junction bases numbered 16, after V lost 5 bases and J lost 7 bases. In DNA form, the CDR3 reads TGTGCCAGCAGCACGGCAGGGGGCGGGAAGGTGATGGAGCAGTACTTC. Protein sequence: CASSTAGGGKVMEQYF.

The rearrangement joins TRBV9 to TRBJ2-5; 7 bases align to TRBD1. Germline values: CDR1 SGDLS, CDR2 YYNGEE. V dropped 5 bases and J dropped 2; count of bases not matched to a gene: 3. This CDR3 contains 13 residues. The CDR3 protein is CASRGTDQETQYF. CDR3 coding DNA: TGTGCCAGCAGGGGGACAGATCAAGAGACCCAGTACTTC. The variable domain in full, completed from reference TRBV9 and TRBJ2-5, reads DSGVTQTPKHLITATGQRVTLRCSPRSGDLSVYWYQQSLDQGLQFLIQYYNGEERAKGNILERFSAQQFPDLHSELNLSSLELGDSALYFCASRGTDQETQYFGPGTRLLVL.